This paragraph covers one TCR beta chain sequence. This record belongs to a study of blood T cell repertoires in COVID-19. At the level of the study: Spain, Italy and the United States supplied samples that represented acute and convalescent COVID-19.

Per the authors' pipeline: Reference gene primer amplification gave nucleated cell count estimates. Sequenced by immunoSEQ multiplex PCR; TCRdb stores in-frame clones only, minus some. V and J calls and clone size are those listed in that table; D and trimming were worked out from the DNA. This table holds fewer than 300,000 clones, approximately 90% found once. This CDR3 is 15 amino acids long. Between the trimmed V and J ends, which lost 5 bases and 0 bases, there was a span of 14 bases. The germline gives CDR1 SEHNR, CDR2 FQNEAQ (reference sequence). This clonotype was obtained from a woman between 45 and 65 years old with COVID-19, enrolled during active disease. The source material was peripheral blood. The rearrangement uses TRBV7-9 and TRBJ2-7; D is uncertain. The CDR3 is CASSRDTVPSYEQYF. CDR3 nucleotides: TGTGCCAGCAGCCGTGACACGGTACCCTCCTACGAGCAGTACTTC.